Reported below is one T cell receptor (beta chain). Only in-frame clones appear in the TCRdb table, and some are missing; sequencing was by immunoSEQ multiplex PCR. Of approximately 100,000 clones in the sample, 84% were seen once. CDR3 length: 14 amino acids. The germline gives CDR1 KGHSH, CDR2 LQKENI. The ends were cut back, 5 bases at V and 5 bases at J, with 16 bases in the middle. The data are from a study of control samples from healthy donors and cancer patients. This rearrangement joins TRBV18 to TRBJ2-7, with D maybe TRBD2 (7 bases). Specimen: PBMCs. The origin of this receptor is a man between 65 and 79 years old with lung cancer. The CDR3 DNA is TGTGCCAGCTCATTACGGGGGGCGTCGGACGAGCAGTACTTC. Protein sequence: CASSLRGASDEQYF.